This T cell receptor (beta chain) emerged from a study of vaccination and CD4 T cells after COVID-19. Background on the study: Nasal swab PCR showed SARS-CoV-2 in convalescent patients, under 10 with mild and one with severe disease. Two mRNA vaccine doses were given, either BNT162b2 or mRNA-1273. Study-wide results and caveats: In median terms, SARS-CoV-2-reactive clonotypes went from approximately 21 to 38, a nonsignificant rise.

Treatment here: roughly ten-day PBMC culture with coronavirus spike peptide pools or control peptides (ViraFEST assay). Antigen-specific T cell expansion with peptide pools preceded TCR sequencing in the ViraFEST approach. With regard to this clonotype: Antigen: not known.

The Oncomine TCR Beta short-read assay was what sequenced the DNA obtained from cultured CD4+ T cells. TCRdb recomputed calls from the PCR reads with MiXCR, one row per CDR3 protein. The sample contains just under 9,000 distinct CDR3 sequences, approximately 60% of which appear only once. Sequencing was performed on CD4+ T cells from blood, cultured in vitro. The clonotype comes from a human donor who had recovered from COVID-19.

In DNA, the CDR3 is TGTGCCAGCAGTTACAGGGATAGGAATCAGCCCCAGCATTTT. It codes for CASSYRDRNQPQHF. This sequence joins TRBV2 and TRBJ1-5; D perhaps matches TRBD1 (6 bases). The CDR3 contains 14 residues. CDR1 and CDR2 (germline): SNHLY, FYNNEI. Between the trimmed V and J ends, which lost 5 bases and 4 bases, there was a span of 12 bases. Drawing the rest from reference TRBV2 and TRBJ1-5, the complete variable domain is EPEVTQTPSHQVTQMGQEVILRCVPISNHLYFYWYRQILGQKVEFLVSFYNNEISEKSEIFDDQFSVERPDGSNFTLKIRSTKLEDSAMYFCASSYRDRNQPQHFGDGTRLSIL.